The 5 T cell receptor beta chains given below trace back to one sample, sequenced in a study of spatial heterogeneity in lung cancer. Documented time point: sample taken at primary tumor resection. Whole RNA obtained from tumor, nontumor lung or frozen PBMC underwent sequencing without sorting. TCRdb itself ran the 5' RACE reads through MiXCR, one entry per CDR3 protein. The profile shows about 45,000 distinct CDR3 sequences, approximately 13% of them singletons. The sequences come from PBMCs, collected at surgery. The origin of the receptors is a male donor with early-stage non-small cell lung cancer.

This clonotype was observed a few times. The chain employs TRBV12-5 and TRBJ2-1; D ambiguous. The V end was cut by 4 bases, the J end by 0 bases, with 7 bases between. The V gene's germline CDR1 is LGHNT and CDR2 FRNRAP. The CDR3 length is 14 residues. CDR3 in DNA: TGTGCTAGTGGTTCCCTCAGCTCCTACAATGAGCAGTTCTTC. Its translation: CASGSLSSYNEQFF.

This clonotype was seen only a few times. This sequence joins TRBV6-2 or TRBV6-3 and TRBJ1-1, with 9 bases that match TRBD1. The CDR3 totals 16 residues. Germline V gene sequence: CDR1 MNHEY, CDR2 SVGEGT. J gave up 3 bases and V 2 bases, and 7 bases lay outside the gene matches. CDR3 sequence: CASSYTWTGADTEAFF. The CDR3 nucleotides read TGTGCCAGCAGTTACACCTGGACAGGGGCGGACACTGAAGCTTTCTTT.

This clonotype was detected a few times. The CDR3 is CASSIQGMNTEAFF. The CDR3 nucleotides are TGTGCCAGCAGCATACAGGGTATGAACACTGAAGCTTTCTTT. The V gene is TRBV9, the J gene TRBJ1-1; a possible D gene is TRBD1 (6 bases). This CDR3 has 14 amino acids. V dropped 4 bases and J dropped 0 bases, with 10 bases sitting between them. Germline V lookup: CDR1 SGDLS, CDR2 YYNGEE. The whole variable domain, filled in from reference TRBV9 and TRBJ1-1, reads DSGVTQTPKHLITATGQRVTLRCSPRSGDLSVYWYQQSLDQGLQFLIQYYNGEERAKGNILERFSAQQFPDLHSELNLSSLELGDSALYFCASSIQGMNTEAFFGQGTRLTVV.

This clonotype was counted a few times. The J gene is TRBJ2-1, the V gene TRBV14; tentative D call: TRBD1 (6 bases). The V end lost 4 bases, the J end lost 8 bases, and 21 bases lay between the germline ends. The CDR3 runs to 16 residues. CDR1 is SGHDN and CDR2 is FVKESK in the germline V gene. The CDR3 region has the DNA TGTGCCAGCAGCCCCCTAGCAGGGGCCTATGGCGATGAGCAGTTCTTC. Amino acids: CASSPLAGAYGDEQFF.

This clonotype was recorded a few times. The DNA for the CDR3 is TGTGCCAGCAGCTCCCCGGCTAGCGGAAATGAGCAGTTCTTC. Encoded protein: CASSSPASGNEQFF. The rearrangement uses TRBV7-2 and TRBJ2-1, with 7 bases aligning to TRBD2. CDR1 is SGHTA, CDR2 FQGNSA, per germline. Trimming at V came to 4 bases and at J to 7 bases, leaving 7 bases not matched to a gene. The CDR3 runs to 14 residues.